Below are 30 T cell receptor beta chains sequenced from a single sample in a study of T-cell memory formation after mild COVID-19. Via MiXCR, TCRdb re-called the 5' RACE reads, giving one row per CDR3 protein. The sample consists of under 700,000 distinct CDR3 sequences, around 21% of them appearing once. Sequencing was carried out using PBMCs or a T cell subset sorted from them (not recorded which). Source of these receptors: an adult woman who had mild COVID-19 (a few samples of this study predate the infection). Cell type and time point are not known.

This clonotype was counted at least ten times. V gene TRBV5-1 combines with J gene TRBJ2-7; D not certain. Trimming removed 4 bases from V and 2 bases from J, with 13 bases in between. This CDR3 comprises 14 residues. The germline gives CDR1 SGHRS, CDR2 YFSETQ. The CDR3 loop reads CASSRNDDAYEQYF. The CDR3 nucleotides are TGCGCCAGCAGCCGAAACGACGACGCCTACGAGCAGTACTTC.

V usage is TRBV7-3 and J usage is TRBJ2-3, with D unresolved. The CDR3 length is 13 residues. V lost 4 bases, J lost 5 bases, and 10 bases lay in between. Germline V gives CDR1 SGHTA, CDR2 FQGTGA. This chain's CDR3 is CASSSYLGDTQYF. CDR3 bases: TGTGCCAGCAGCTCTTACTTGGGAGATACGCAGTATTTT. Full variable domain (outside the CDR3, taken from reference TRBV7-3 and TRBJ2-3): GAGVSQTPSNKVTEKGKYVELRCDPISGHTALYWYRQSLGQGPEFLIYFQGTGAADDSGLPNDRFFAVRPEGSVSTLKIQRTERGDSAVYLCASSSYLGDTQYFGPGTRLTVL.

This clonotype has just a few counts. The DNA of the CDR3 is TGCGCCAGCAGCTTGGGTGACGAGGGGTCTGAAGCTTTCTTT. Protein: CASSLGDEGSEAFF. The J gene is TRBJ1-1, the V gene TRBV5-1; TRBD1 might be the D (5 bases). Germline V gene sequence: CDR1 SGHRS, CDR2 YFSETQ. Trimming removed 0 bases from V and 6 bases from J, with 12 bases in between. The CDR3 consists of 14 residues.

This clonotype has just a few counts. This chain connects TRBV7-8 to TRBJ2-1, with D perhaps TRBD2 (6 bases). The germline gives CDR1 SGHVS, CDR2 FQNEAQ. The CDR3 contains 16 residues. Trimming pared 4 bases from V and 0 bases from J, leaving 13 bases between. The CDR3: CASSSLDGSSYNEQFF. Here the CDR3 DNA reads TGTGCCAGCAGCTCCCTAGACGGGAGCTCCTACAATGAGCAGTTCTTC.

This clonotype was seen a handful of times. This chain links TRBV12-3 or TRBV12-4 with TRBJ2-3, with D perhaps TRBD2 (6 bases). The V end lost 3 bases, the J end lost 4 bases, and 14 bases lay between the germline ends. The CDR3 length is 15 residues. Here the CDR3 DNA reads TGTGCCAGCAGTTTTCCCCGGGGGAAGTCAGATACGCAGTATTTT. It translates to CASSFPRGKSDTQYF.

The gene calls are TRBV6-2 or TRBV6-3 and TRBJ1-1, with a possible D match to TRBD1 (5 bases). CDR3 length: 15 residues. Between the trimmed V and J ends, which lost 6 bases and 4 bases, there was a span of 18 bases. Germline V gene data show CDR1 as MNHEY and CDR2 as SVGEGT. The CDR3 here is CASRLLPRGGTEAFF. The CDR3 DNA reads TGTGCCAGCAGACTACTACCCCGGGGCGGCACTGAAGCTTTCTTT.

This sequence joins TRBV11-1 and TRBJ2-7; 10 bases are a match to TRBD2. The J segment lost 2 bases and the V segment lost 0 bases, leaving 4 bases of the junction unmatched. Germline CDR1 and CDR2: SGHAT and FQDESV (reference sequence). This CDR3 comprises 16 residues. The CDR3 spells CASSLAGTSATYEQYF. The DNA of the CDR3 is TGTGCCAGCAGCTTAGCTGGGACTAGCGCTACCTACGAGCAGTACTTC.

This clonotype was seen just once. J is TRBJ2-7 and V is TRBV5-6; TRBD2 is a possible D gene (6 bases). This CDR3 has 14 residues. The V end was cut by 4 bases, the J end by 2 bases, with 13 bases between. Germline-derived CDR1 and CDR2 are SGHDT and YYEEEE. The CDR3 DNA follows: TGTGCCAGCAGCACGGGTGGGGGGACCTACGAGCAGTACTTC. It yields the protein CASSTGGGTYEQYF.

The V and J genes are TRBV4-3 and TRBJ1-1; D is unresolved. The V end lost 0 bases, the J end lost 7 bases, and 9 bases lay between the germline ends. Germline values: CDR1 LGHNA, CDR2 YSLEER. The CDR3 length is 13 residues. The CDR3 sequence: CASSQDLAFEAFF. DNA for the CDR3: TGCGCCAGCAGCCAAGATCTCGCGTTTGAAGCTTTCTTT.

The rearrangement links TRBV12-3 or TRBV12-4 to TRBJ1-1, with 12 bases matching TRBD1. After removal of 7 bases from V and 13 bases from J, the junction contained 10 bases not matched to a gene. There are 13 residues in the CDR3. The CDR3 sequence: CASTPGQGASDFF. In nucleotides, the CDR3 is TGTGCCAGCACCCCGGGACAGGGGGCCTCAGATTTCTTT.

This clonotype was seen many times. The chain uses TRBV29-1 and TRBJ1-1, with D maybe TRBD1 (6 bases). V was clipped by 4 bases and J by 0 bases, with 12 bases between them. Germline CDR1 is SQVTM and CDR2 is ANQGSEA. The CDR3 consists of 14 residues. The CDR3 region is CSVVRGLMNTEAFF. As DNA, the CDR3 is TGCAGCGTTGTCAGGGGCCTCATGAACACTGAAGCTTTCTTT.

There are a few counts of this clonotype. This chain links TRBV25-1 with TRBJ2-7; tentative D call: TRBD2 (6 bases). V lost 6 bases and J 6 bases, leaving 18 bases between the germline ends. This CDR3 has 14 amino acids. CDR1 is MGHDK and CDR2 is SYGVNS in the germline V gene. The CDR3 bases are TGTGCCAGCAGCCTATTACCCACCGGGGGCGAGCAGTACTTC. Protein: CASSLLPTGGEQYF.

The rearrangement uses TRBV5-6 and TRBJ1-2; D is ambiguous. CDR1 is SGHDT, CDR2 YYEEEE, per germline. This CDR3 comprises 13 residues. V dropped 1 base and J dropped 4 bases, with 8 bases sitting between them. The CDR3 region has the DNA TGTGCCAGCAGCTTGAAGGATTTCTATGGCTACACCTTC. Translating gives CASSLKDFYGYTF.

This clonotype appeared a few times. This sequence joins TRBV2 and TRBJ2-1; D is perhaps TRBD1 (6 bases). The CDR3 consists of 11 residues. Germline CDR1 SNHLY, CDR2 FYNNEI. V was cut by 8 bases and J by 7 bases, with 9 bases left in between. The CDR3 nucleotides read TGTGCCAGCGTGGGACAAAATGAGCAGTTCTTC. Encoded protein: CASVGQNEQFF.

The chain recombines TRBV15 with TRBJ2-3; 7 bases fit TRBD2. The CDR3 is 14 residues long. The V gene end was trimmed by 3 bases and the J gene end by 4 bases; junction bases not matched to a gene: 4. Germline V gene sequence: CDR1 LNHNV, CDR2 YYDKDF (reference sequence). CDR3 nucleotide sequence: TGTGCCACCAGCAGGGCGGGAGCGGCAGATACGCAGTATTTT. This encodes CATSRAGAADTQYF.

V usage is TRBV5-1 and J usage is TRBJ2-1, with 12 bases fitting TRBD2. The ends lost 8 bases at V and 6 bases at J; junction bases unmatched: 6. Germline CDR1 SGHRS, CDR2 YFSETQ. The CDR3 sequence is 14 residues long. Here the CDR3 reads CASLGLAGTNEQFF. CDR3 bases: TGCGCCAGTCTGGGACTAGCGGGTACCAATGAGCAGTTCTTC.

This rearrangement joins TRBV7-9 to TRBJ2-7; D perhaps matches TRBD1 (6 bases). The V end lost 5 bases, the J end lost 0 bases, and 11 bases lay between the germline ends. Germline CDR1 is SEHNR and CDR2 is FQNEAQ (reference sequence). The CDR3 has 14 amino acids. CDR3 nucleotide sequence: TGTGCCAGCAGCCCATCACAGGGCTCCTACGAGCAGTACTTC. Protein product: CASSPSQGSYEQYF.

The rearrangement joins TRBV7-2 to TRBJ1-6; D is possibly TRBD1 (5 bases). The CDR3 contains 15 residues. The V and J ends lost 5 bases and 6 bases respectively, with 14 bases between them. Germline CDR1 is SGHTA and CDR2 is FQGNSA. In DNA form, the CDR3 reads TGTGCCAGCAGCGCAGGGCGGCATCCTAATTCACCCCTCCACTTT. Its protein product is CASSAGRHPNSPLHF.

The chain recombines TRBV7-2 with TRBJ1-2; 8 positions agree with TRBD1. There are 16 residues in the CDR3. V lost 4 bases and J lost 4; bases outside the gene matches: 11. Per germline, CDR1 SGHTA and CDR2 FQGNSA. CDR3 bases: TGTGCCAGCAGCTCCTTCTCCAGGGGGCGGGTCTATGGCTACACCTTC. Its protein product is CASSSFSRGRVYGYTF.

V and J are TRBV3-1 and TRBJ2-1, with TRBD1 identical over 8 bases. Germline trimming cut 7 bases from V and 6 bases from J; bases unmatched to any gene: 11. The CDR3 loop spans 15 amino acids. Germline-derived CDR1 and CDR2 are LGHDT and YNNKEL (reference sequence). CDR3 sequence: CASKRQGFSVNEQFF. CDR3 DNA: TGTGCCAGCAAGAGACAGGGGTTTTCCGTCAATGAGCAGTTCTTC.

The rearrangement joins TRBV19 to TRBJ2-1, with 11 positions matching TRBD2. J gave up 9 bases and V 8 bases, and 9 bases lay outside the gene matches. Germline V gene lookup returns CDR1 LNHDA and CDR2 SQIVND (reference sequence). CDR3 length: 14 residues. As DNA, the CDR3 is TGTGCCAGTCGATTAGCGGGAGGGACCATTGAGCAGTTCTTC. Protein sequence: CASRLAGGTIEQFF.

The CDR3 sequence: CASSDPRDTTSLYF. As DNA, the CDR3 is TGTGCCAGCAGTGACCCCCGGGACACGACCTCGTTATACTTC. The genes are TRBV12-3 or TRBV12-4 and TRBJ2-4, with D tentatively TRBD1 (6 bases). Trimming cost V 5 bases and J 16 bases, with 24 bases left between them. CDR3 length equals 14 residues.

This clonotype was seen only a few times. The chain uses TRBV7-6 and TRBJ2-1; D not certain. CDR1 SGHVS and CDR2 FNYEAQ come from the germline V gene. The CDR3 is 13 residues long. Trimming removed 1 base at V and 8 bases at J, with 9 bases between. CDR3 sequence: CASSLERWYEQFF. The CDR3, as DNA: TGTGCCAGCAGCTTAGAGCGTTGGTATGAGCAGTTCTTC.

The V call is TRBV24-1, the J call TRBJ2-1, with D tentatively TRBD2 (6 bases). CDR3 size: 17 residues. Looked up from germline, CDR1 is KGHDR and CDR2 is SFDVKD. Between the trimmed V and J ends, which lost 5 bases and 8 bases, there was a span of 24 bases. The CDR3, as DNA: TGTGCCACCAGTGTACCCTCCGGGGGAGCCCATTTGGATGAGCAGTTCTTC. The encoded protein is CATSVPSGGAHLDEQFF.

J is TRBJ2-7 and V is TRBV9, with D unclear. Germline V gene data show CDR1 as SGDLS and CDR2 as YYNGEE. The CDR3 extends over 15 amino acids. V lost 4 bases and J lost 5, with 19 bases in between. Here the CDR3 reads CASSTGPRSDHEQYF. DNA for the CDR3: TGTGCCAGCAGCACCGGCCCGCGGTCGGACCACGAGCAGTACTTC.

The chain has TRBV12-3 or TRBV12-4 and TRBJ2-1, with TRBD2 identical over 8 bases. Trimming cost V 3 bases and J 1 base; bases outside gene matches: 11. The length of the CDR3 is 18 residues. The CDR3 DNA reads TGTGCCAGCAGTTTGGGACTAGGGGTCGGGGTTTCCTACAATGAGCAGTTCTTC. Amino acid sequence: CASSLGLGVGVSYNEQFF.

This clonotype was observed a few times. The V and J genes are TRBV6-5 and TRBJ2-2, with D unclear. CDR1 is MNHEY, CDR2 SVGAGI, per germline. CDR3 length: 14 amino acids. Trimming took off 2 bases at V and 5 bases at J, with 9 bases between the two ends. The CDR3 DNA follows: TGTGCCAGCAGTTACGGTGACACAACCGGGGAGCTGTTTTTT. It yields the protein CASSYGDTTGELFF.

This clonotype was counted a single time. The chain combines TRBV7-9 with TRBJ2-3; D uncertain. The V and J ends lost 4 bases and 2 bases respectively, with 10 bases between them. The CDR3 has 14 residues. Germline V gene lookup returns CDR1 SEHNR and CDR2 FQNEAQ (reference sequence). CDR3 region: CASSYPFDTDTQYF. The DNA for the CDR3 is TGTGCCAGCAGCTACCCCTTTGACACAGATACGCAGTATTTT.

The chain is built from TRBV9 and TRBJ2-1; 9 bases are a match to TRBD2. Germline-derived CDR1 and CDR2 are SGDLS and YYNGEE. The CDR3 consists of 18 residues. Germline trimming cut 7 bases from V and 6 bases from J; bases unmatched to any gene: 20. The CDR3 bases are TGTGCCAGCGCCCGAAGGGCGGGGGGGCCGGTAGTCATCAATGAGCAGTTCTTC. Its protein product is CASARRAGGPVVINEQFF. Full variable domain (rest looked up from reference TRBV9 and TRBJ2-1): DSGVTQTPKHLITATGQRVTLRCSPRSGDLSVYWYQQSLDQGLQFLIQYYNGEERAKGNILERFSAQQFPDLHSELNLSSLELGDSALYFCASARRAGGPVVINEQFFGPGTRLTVL.

This clonotype has more than one count but fewer than ten. The chain combines TRBV20-1 with TRBJ2-7, with TRBD2 matching over 11 bases. CDR1 and CDR2 (germline): DFQATT, SNEGSKA (reference sequence). Trimming removed 1 base from V and 2 bases from J; junction bases left unmatched: 7. CDR3 length equals 16 residues. CDR3 bases: TGCAGTGCTAGAGTGGGTAGCGGGGGGGCCGCCTACGAGCAGTACTTC. This encodes CSARVGSGGAAYEQYF.